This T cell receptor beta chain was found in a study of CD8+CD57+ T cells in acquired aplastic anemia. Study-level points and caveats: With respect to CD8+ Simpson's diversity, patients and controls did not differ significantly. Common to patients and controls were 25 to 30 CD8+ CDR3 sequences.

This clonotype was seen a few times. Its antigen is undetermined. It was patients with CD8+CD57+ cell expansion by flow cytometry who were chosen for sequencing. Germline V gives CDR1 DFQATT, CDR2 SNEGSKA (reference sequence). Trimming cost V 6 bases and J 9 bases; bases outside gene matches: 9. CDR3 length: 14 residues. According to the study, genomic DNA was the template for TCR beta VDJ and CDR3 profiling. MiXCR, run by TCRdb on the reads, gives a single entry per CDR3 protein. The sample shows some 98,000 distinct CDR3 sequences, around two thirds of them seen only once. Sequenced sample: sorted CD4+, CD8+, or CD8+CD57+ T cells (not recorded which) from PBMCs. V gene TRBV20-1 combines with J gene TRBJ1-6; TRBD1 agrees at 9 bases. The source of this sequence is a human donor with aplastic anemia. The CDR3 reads CSARRDRESSPLHF. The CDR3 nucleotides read TGCAGTGCCCGGCGGGACAGGGAGAGTTCACCCCTCCACTTT.